The 26 T cell receptor beta chains below were found in one sample sequenced in a study of blood T cell repertoires in COVID-19. Method: immunoSEQ multiplex PCR; TCRdb's copy keeps in-frame clones and lacks some. The repertoire has roughly 38,000 clones, about 82% of them found once; the top ten carry 59%. Sequencing input: peripheral blood. These receptors were obtained from a man in his 70s with acute or convalescent COVID-19.

The sample holds one count of this clone. The CDR3 DNA is TGCAGCGTTGGCGGCTATAACTATGGCTACACCTTC. Residues: CSVGGYNYGYTF. The genes are TRBV29-1 and TRBJ1-2; D gene ambiguous. This CDR3 spans 12 amino acids. CDR1 is SQVTM, CDR2 ANQGSEA, per germline. V lost 4 bases to trimming and J lost 1 base, with 7 bases between them.

J is TRBJ2-2 and V is TRBV6-5; 7 positions match TRBD1. The CDR3 sequence is 14 residues long. Germline CDR1 MNHEY, CDR2 SVGAGI. The V segment lost 10 bases and the J segment 1 base; nucleotides outside the gene matches: 6. The CDR3 DNA reads as TGTGCCATCCCGACAGGGAGGAACACCGGGGAGCTGTTTTTT. As protein: CAIPTGRNTGELFF.

The V call is TRBV5-1, the J call TRBJ1-1; D possibly corresponds to TRBD1 (5 bases). Germline V gene sequence: CDR1 SGHRS, CDR2 YFSETQ. With 0 bases removed from V and 0 bases from J, the gap between germline ends came to 15 bases. There are 17 residues in the CDR3. For the CDR3, the DNA is TGCGCCAGCAGCTTGGCCCAGGGTATTATCATGAACACTGAAGCTTTCTTT. Translating it yields CASSLAQGIIMNTEAFF.

This sequence joins TRBV3-1 (or the pseudogene TRBV3-2) and TRBJ2-5, with TRBD2 matching 16 bases. The CDR3 length is 20 residues. CDR1 LGHDT and CDR2 YNNKEL come from the germline V gene (reference sequence). Losses at the gene ends were 4 bases for V and 2 bases for J; bases not matched to a gene: 13. CDR3 sequence reads: CASSPPTGLAGGHLQETQYF. For the CDR3, the DNA is TGTGCCAGCAGCCCCCCTACGGGACTAGCGGGGGGGCACTTACAAGAGACCCAGTACTTC.

This chain joins TRBV6-5 and TRBJ2-2; tentatively, D is TRBD1 (6 bases). V was clipped by 7 bases and J by 6 bases, with 15 bases between them. CDR1 MNHEY and CDR2 SVGAGI come from the germline V gene. CDR3 length: 14 residues. As DNA, the CDR3 is TGTGCCAGCAACCCTCTCAGGGGATCCGGGGAGCTGTTTTTT. It is translated as CASNPLRGSGELFF.

This chain joins TRBV30 and TRBJ1-3; TRBD1 is a possible D gene (6 bases). The CDR3 extends over 15 amino acids. Trimming left V 3 bases short and J 0 bases short, with 12 bases between. Germline CDR1 and CDR2: GTSNPN and SVGIG (reference sequence). CDR3 in amino acids: CAWSAGVSSGNTIYF. CDR3 nucleotide sequence: TGTGCCTGGAGCGCAGGGGTGAGCTCTGGAAACACCATATATTTT.

The gene calls are TRBV4-3 and TRBJ1-1, with D perhaps TRBD1 (5 bases). The germline V and J ends were trimmed by 1 base and 5 bases, with 11 bases remaining between them. From germline, CDR1 is LGHNA and CDR2 YSLEER. The CDR3 spans 14 residues. The CDR3 here is CASSQGRGRTEAFF. The CDR3 nucleotides read TGCGCCAGCAGCCAAGGTCGGGGGAGGACTGAAGCTTTCTTT.

The V gene is TRBV6-5, the J gene TRBJ2-3, with 8 bases matching TRBD2. The CDR3 length is 14 residues. Trimming at V came to 8 bases and at J to 4 bases, leaving 8 bases not matched to a gene. Germline CDR1 and CDR2: MNHEY and SVGAGI. In DNA, the CDR3 is TGTGCCAGCGATACCGGGGGGGCCGCAGATACGCAGTATTTT. This gives the protein CASDTGGAADTQYF.

The chain couples TRBV28 to TRBJ1-4; D perhaps matches TRBD1 (5 bases). CDR3 length: 15 residues. Germline-derived CDR1 and CDR2 are MDHEN and SYDVKM. The V end lost 5 bases, the J end lost 8 bases, and 18 bases lay between the germline ends. CDR3 region: CASSTNRGAGEKLFF. CDR3 coding DNA: TGTGCCAGCAGTACAAATAGGGGTGCCGGGGAAAAACTGTTTTTT. Combining the CDR3 with reference TRBV28 and TRBJ1-4 gives the whole variable domain DVKVTQSSRYLVKRTGEKVFLECVQDMDHENMFWYRQDPGLGLRLIYFSYDVKMKEKGDIPEGYSVSREKKERFSLILESASTNQTSMYLCASSTNRGAGEKLFFGSGTQLSVL.

The rearrangement uses TRBV28 and TRBJ2-7; 9 nucleotides agree with TRBD1. V dropped 6 bases and J dropped 4; count of bases not matched to a gene: 10. This CDR3 has 15 residues. CDR1 and CDR2 (germline): MDHEN, SYDVKM. The DNA of the CDR3 is TGTGCCAGCAGCAGCACCGGGACAGGGTGGTACGAGCAGTACTTC. This gives the protein CASSSTGTGWYEQYF. Filled out from reference TRBV28 and TRBJ2-7, the complete variable domain reads DVKVTQSSRYLVKRTGEKVFLECVQDMDHENMFWYRQDPGLGLRLIYFSYDVKMKEKGDIPEGYSVSREKKERFSLILESASTNQTSMYLCASSSTGTGWYEQYFGPGTRLTVT.

V and J are TRBV28 and TRBJ1-2; the D is unclear. The CDR3 runs 12 residues. The V end was cut by 1 base, the J end by 5 bases, with 5 bases between. Germline V gives CDR1 MDHEN, CDR2 SYDVKM. The CDR3 DNA follows: TGTGCCAGCAGTTTATCGAGGTATGGCTACACCTTC. Its translation: CASSLSRYGYTF.

The chain combines TRBV5-4 with TRBJ1-6; TRBD1 aligns across 9 bases. The ends lost 2 bases at V and 0 bases at J; junction bases unmatched: 6. This CDR3 spans 18 amino acids. Germline CDR1 is SGHNT and CDR2 is YYREEE (reference sequence). DNA for the CDR3: TGTGCCAGCAGCTTTACAGGGGGCTCTAGCTCCTATAATTCACCCCTCCACTTT. Its protein is CASSFTGGSSSYNSPLHF.

V usage is TRBV3-1 (or the pseudogene TRBV3-2) and J usage is TRBJ1-4; no firm D call. This CDR3 has 14 residues. The germline V gene has CDR1 LGHDT and CDR2 YNNKEL (reference sequence). Trimming removed 1 base from V and 8 bases from J, with 11 bases in between. CDR3 sequence reads: CASSQAQAKEKLFF. Here the CDR3 DNA reads TGTGCCAGCAGCCAAGCCCAGGCGAAAGAAAAACTGTTTTTT.

The rearrangement links TRBV9 to TRBJ2-7; TRBD2 agrees at 11 bases. The germline gives CDR1 SGDLS, CDR2 YYNGEE. The CDR3 is made up of 14 amino acids. Trimming took 1 base from V and 6 from J; bases not matched to a gene: 3. Here the CDR3 reads CASSVTSGSLEQYF. The CDR3, as DNA: TGTGCCAGCAGCGTAACTAGCGGGAGTCTCGAGCAGTACTTC.

The chain couples TRBV7-9 to TRBJ1-2, with D possibly matching TRBD1 (5 bases). This CDR3 spans 14 amino acids. Germline assignment: CDR1 SEHNR and CDR2 FQNEAQ (reference sequence). V was trimmed by 5 bases and J by 5 bases, leaving 15 bases between them. CDR3 DNA: TGTGCCAGCAGCCCGGACGGGACTGGGTATGGCTACACCTTC. Translating it yields CASSPDGTGYGYTF.

The rearrangement joins TRBV5-1 to TRBJ2-1; weak D call: TRBD1 (6 bases). V lost 4 bases to trimming and J lost 9 bases, with 20 bases between them. The CDR3 is 15 residues long. Germline-derived CDR1 and CDR2 are SGHRS and YFSETQ. CDR3 nucleotides: TGCGCCAGCAGCCTGAGAGCGAACAGGGCCGGTGAGCAGTTCTTC. This sequence encodes CASSLRANRAGEQFF.

The chain recombines TRBV16 with TRBJ1-5, with 8 bases matching TRBD1. V dropped 4 bases and J dropped 6; count of bases not matched to a gene: 8. The germline V gene has CDR1 KGHSY and CDR2 FQNENV. The CDR3 contains 15 residues. This CDR3 reads CASSPGGTWSQPQHF. DNA for the CDR3: TGTGCCAGCAGCCCAGGGGGCACGTGGAGTCAGCCCCAGCATTTT.

The rearrangement links TRBV4-3 to TRBJ1-5, with 10 bases identical to TRBD1. The CDR3 runs 13 residues. Germline lookup yields CDR1 LGHNA and CDR2 YSLEER. After removal of 3 bases from V and 7 bases from J, the junction contained 0 bases not matched to a gene. CDR3 sequence (DNA): TGCGCCAGCAGCCAGGACAGGGGGCAGCCCCAGCATTTT. It specifies CASSQDRGQPQHF.

The rearrangement joins TRBV7-2 to TRBJ1-4, with a tentative D call TRBD1 (6 bases). Trimming pared 2 bases from V and 7 bases from J, leaving 11 bases between. Germline-derived CDR1 and CDR2 are SGHTA and FQGNSA. CDR3 size: 14 residues. The CDR3 loop is CASSLRGSGEKLFF. The CDR3 DNA sequence: TGTGCCAGCAGCTTAAGGGGGAGTGGTGAAAAACTGTTTTTT.

The V gene is TRBV7-9, the J gene TRBJ2-1, with D unclear. The CDR3 is made up of 9 amino acids. The germline V gene encodes CDR1 SEHNR and CDR2 FQNEAQ (reference sequence). The V gene lost 8 bases and the J gene lost 8 bases, with 4 bases spanning the gap. In DNA form, the CDR3 reads TGTGCCAGCGGCCATGAGCAGTTCTTC. Its protein product is CASGHEQFF.

J is TRBJ2-1 and V is TRBV7-3; 14 positions match TRBD2. In germline, CDR1 is SGHTA, CDR2 FQGTGA. The CDR3 length is 15 residues. V gave up 1 base and J gave up 10 bases; unmatched junction bases: 3. The CDR3 DNA is TGTGCCAGCAGCTTAAGGGGACTAGCGGGAGACGAGCAGTTCTTC. It is translated as CASSLRGLAGDEQFF.

The V call is TRBV5-1, the J call TRBJ2-7; 8 bases line up with TRBD2. Germline lookup yields CDR1 SGHRS and CDR2 YFSETQ. After removal of 0 bases from V and 2 bases from J, the junction contained 4 bases not matched to a gene. The CDR3 runs 15 residues. As DNA, the CDR3 is TGCGCCAGCAGCTTGGGAGGCGGGAGGACCTACGAGCAGTACTTC. Its protein is CASSLGGGRTYEQYF.

The rearrangement joins TRBV18 to TRBJ1-5; 7 bases align to TRBD1. The CDR3 spans 16 residues. Trimming removed 1 base from V and 3 bases from J; junction bases left unmatched: 6. Per germline, CDR1 KGHSH and CDR2 LQKENI. This chain's CDR3 is CASSPRGTGVNQPQHF. CDR3 coding DNA: TGTGCCAGCTCACCACGCGGAACAGGGGTCAATCAGCCCCAGCATTTT. The whole variable domain, remainder taken from reference TRBV18 and TRBJ1-5, is NAGVMQNPRHLVRRRGQEARLRCSPMKGHSHVYWYRQLPEEGLKFMVYLQKENIIDESGMPKERFSAEFPKEGPSILRIQQVVRGDSAAYFCASSPRGTGVNQPQHFGDGTRLSIL.

This clone was counted once. At one end the junction does not follow the germline gene, possibly because of a read error. The chain recombines TRBV3-1 (or the pseudogene TRBV3-2) with TRBJ1-1; 7 bases line up with TRBD1. This CDR3 contains 13 residues. Germline CDR1 is LGHDT and CDR2 is YNNKEL (reference sequence). The CDR3 region is CASSQTGDASHSF. CDR3 coding DNA: TGTGCCAGCAGCCAAACAGGGGATGCATCGCATTCGTTT.

The CDR3 nucleotides are TGTGCCAGCAGCAAGAGGACTAGCACCGGGGAGCTGTTTTTT. This sequence encodes CASSKRTSTGELFF. The chain employs TRBV7-2 and TRBJ2-2, with TRBD2 identical over 7 bases. With 5 bases clipped from V and 4 bases from J, the junction kept 4 bases outside the gene matches. The germline gives CDR1 SGHTA, CDR2 FQGNSA. This CDR3 region has 14 residues. Based on the CDR3 plus reference TRBV7-2 and TRBJ2-2, the full variable domain is GAGVSQSPSNKVTEKGKDVELRCDPISGHTALYWYRQSLGQGLEFLIYFQGNSAPDKSGLPSDRFSAERTGGSVSTLTIQRTQQEDSAVYLCASSKRTSTGELFFGEGSRLTVL.

This chain joins TRBV6-1 and TRBJ1-4, with D possibly being TRBD1 (5 bases). Germline CDR1 and CDR2: MNHNS and SASEGT. The ends were cut back, 3 bases at V and 4 bases at J, with 15 bases in the middle. This CDR3 has 16 amino acids. This chain's CDR3 is CASSEAGGAVNEKLFF. In nucleotides, the CDR3 is TGTGCCAGCAGTGAGGCGGGAGGGGCCGTTAATGAAAAACTGTTTTTT.